The T cell receptor beta chain under discussion was sequenced for a study of T-cell reconstitution after alpha-beta-depleted transplantation in children. Study-level points and caveats: Reportedly, only several hundred clones from non-depleted graft cells drove alpha-beta T-cell counts at about two months. At one year after transplant, newly produced T cells mostly accounted for T-cell counts and diversity. High day-60 TCRbeta diversity in some patients came from surviving recipient T cells and thymic progenitors.

Library preparation (for TCRbeta) was performed with unique molecular identifiers. Via MiXCR, TCRdb re-called the PCR reads, giving one row per CDR3 protein. The data show over 450,000 distinct CDR3 sequences, under 12% seen once. This clonotype was detected ten times or more. Its specificity is unknown. In germline, CDR1 is SGHRS, CDR2 YFSETQ. There are 17 residues in the CDR3. V shed 1 base and J 6 bases; nucleotides not matched to a gene: 7. Source: PBMCs, taken before TCRalphabeta/CD19-depleted stem cell transplant. J is TRBJ2-1 and V is TRBV5-1; 13 bases match TRBD2. This sequence was found in a child aged 2 to 9 with inherited bone marrow failure, due to receive a stem cell transplant. The CDR3 region has the DNA TGCGCCAGCAGCTTGCCCCGTACTAGCGGGGGGGTCAATGAGCAGTTCTTC. This encodes CASSLPRTSGGVNEQFF.